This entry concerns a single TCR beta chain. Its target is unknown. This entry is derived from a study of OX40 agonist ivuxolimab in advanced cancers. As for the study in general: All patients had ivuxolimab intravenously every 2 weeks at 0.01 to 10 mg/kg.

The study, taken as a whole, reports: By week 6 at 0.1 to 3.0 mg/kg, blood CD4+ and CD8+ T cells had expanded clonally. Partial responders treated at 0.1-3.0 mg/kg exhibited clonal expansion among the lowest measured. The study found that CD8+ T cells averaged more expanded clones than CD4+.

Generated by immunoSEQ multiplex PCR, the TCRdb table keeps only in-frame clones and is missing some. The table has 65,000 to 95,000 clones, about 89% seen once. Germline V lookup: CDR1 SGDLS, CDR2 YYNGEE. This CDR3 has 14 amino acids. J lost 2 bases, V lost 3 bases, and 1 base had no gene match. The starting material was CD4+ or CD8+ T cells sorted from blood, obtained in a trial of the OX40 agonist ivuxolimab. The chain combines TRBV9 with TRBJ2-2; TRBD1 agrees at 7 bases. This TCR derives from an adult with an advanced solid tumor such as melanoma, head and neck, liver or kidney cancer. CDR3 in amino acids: CASSGTGNTGELFF. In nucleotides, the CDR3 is TGTGCCAGCAGCGGGACAGGAAACACCGGGGAGCTGTTTTTT.